This T cell receptor (beta chain) is drawn from a study of OX40 agonist ivuxolimab in advanced cancers. CDR3 length: 11 amino acids. Trimming shortened V by 2 bases and J by 11 bases, and 9 bases separated the two germline ends. The V gene's germline CDR1 is MGHDK and CDR2 SYGVNS. Comment on this clone: Its antigen is currently unknown.

The data were produced by immunoSEQ multiplex PCR, yet TCRdb's version contains in-frame clones alone and is incomplete. The sample includes about 50,000 clones, more than 75% of them seen just once. Study-level findings and limits: Some of the nonresponding patients also showed low levels of normalized T-cell clonal expansion.

The receptor comes from an adult with an advanced solid tumor such as melanoma, head and neck, liver or kidney cancer. Source: CD4+ or CD8+ T cells sorted from blood, taken in a trial of the OX40 agonist ivuxolimab. The chain is built from TRBV25-1 and TRBJ1-1; D call uncertain. The CDR3 loop is CASSEGLQAFF. CDR3 DNA sequence: TGTGCCAGCAGTGAAGGGTTACAGGCTTTCTTT.